The 17 T cell receptor beta chains below all came from one sample that was sequenced in a study of response to subunit inactivated influenza vaccine. TCRdb reprocessed the RT-PCR reads via MiXCR and lists one record per CDR3 protein. The table lists about 240,000 distinct CDR3 sequences, about 12% of them singletons. Sample: non-naive T cells sorted from PBMCs, taken 14 to 15 days before vaccination. All receptors derive from a man aged 45 to 65 who received an inactivated influenza vaccine.

This clonotype was detected a few times. This chain uses TRBV6-5 with TRBJ1-1, with no clear D. V was shortened by 2 bases and J by 6 bases, with 13 bases between the two germline ends. CDR1 is MNHEY and CDR2 is SVGAGI in the germline V gene. The CDR3 runs 14 residues. The CDR3 spells CASSYRRDFPEAFF. CDR3 coding DNA: TGTGCCAGCAGTTACAGACGGGATTTCCCTGAAGCTTTCTTT.

The sample holds many counts of this clonotype. The chain joins TRBV11-1 to TRBJ2-1; TRBD2 aligns across 7 bases. CDR1 SGHAT and CDR2 FQDESV come from the germline V gene (reference sequence). V shed 1 base, J shed 9 bases, and the junction held 12 bases outside the gene matches. This CDR3 has 16 amino acids. The CDR3 nucleotides read TGTGCCAGCAGCTTAGAGGGCGGGAGAGGAGGTTTTGAGCAGTTCTTC. Protein: CASSLEGGRGGFEQFF. Supplemented by reference TRBV11-1 and TRBJ2-1, the full variable domain reads EAEVAQSPRYKITEKSQAVAFWCDPISGHATLYWYRQILGQGPELLVQFQDESVVDDSQLPKDRFSAERLKGVDSTLKIQPAELGDSAMYLCASSLEGGRGGFEQFFGPGTRLTVL.

J is TRBJ2-1 and V is TRBV28; 7 nucleotides agree with TRBD2. Germline V gives CDR1 MDHEN, CDR2 SYDVKM. The length of the CDR3 is 12 residues. Germline trimming cut 5 bases from V and 8 bases from J; bases unmatched to any gene: 3. For the CDR3, the DNA is TGTGCCAGCAGTCCTCGGGAGGATGAGCAGTTCTTC. It yields the protein CASSPREDEQFF.

This clonotype was recorded at least ten times. The rearrangement joins TRBV3-1 to TRBJ2-7; D perhaps matches TRBD1 (7 bases). The CDR3 has 17 residues. With 3 bases removed from V and 1 base from J, the gap between germline ends came to 19 bases. In germline, CDR1 is LGHDT, CDR2 YNNKEL (reference sequence). For the CDR3, the DNA is TGTGCCAGCAGCCACCCGGGAGACGGGACAGTTTCCTACGAGCAGTACTTC. Amino acids: CASSHPGDGTVSYEQYF.

This clonotype was seen only a few times. The V and J genes are TRBV7-6 and TRBJ2-5; D is ambiguous. V was trimmed by 5 bases and J by 1 base, leaving 11 bases between them. This CDR3 is 14 amino acids long. CDR1 and CDR2 (germline): SGHVS, FNYEAQ. The CDR3 region is CASSPWGSQETQYF. CDR3 nucleotides: TGTGCCAGCAGCCCCTGGGGAAGCCAAGAGACCCAGTACTTC.

The chain uses TRBV6-5 and TRBJ2-5; 12 bases match TRBD1. V gave up 0 bases and J gave up 12 bases; unmatched junction bases: 5. The germline CDR1 and CDR2 sequences are MNHEY and SVGAGI. This CDR3 spans 14 amino acids. Here the CDR3 reads CASSYSGTGGRKYF. Here the CDR3 DNA reads TGTGCCAGCAGTTACTCCGGGACAGGGGGCCGGAAGTACTTC.

The rearrangement uses TRBV7-9 and TRBJ1-2, with TRBD1 matching 9 bases. V lost 1 base to trimming and J lost 7 bases; unmatched junction nucleotides: 4. In germline, CDR1 is SEHNR, CDR2 FQNEAQ (reference sequence). The CDR3 has 14 amino acids. The CDR3 DNA sequence: TGTGCCAGCAGCTTAGGACAGGGGGGATCTGGCTACACCTTC. It is translated as CASSLGQGGSGYTF. The full variable domain, in which reference TRBV7-9 and TRBJ1-2 provide the parts outside the CDR3, is DTGVSQNPRHKITKRGQNVTFRCDPISEHNRLYWYRQTLGQGPEFLTYFQNEAQLEKSRLLSDRFSAERPKGSFSTLEIQRTEQGDSAMYLCASSLGQGGSGYTFGSGTRLTVV.

This clonotype was seen many times. V is TRBV18 and J is TRBJ2-2; D may match TRBD1 or TRBD2 (5 bases each). The CDR3 loop spans 17 amino acids. The germline CDR1 and CDR2 sequences are KGHSH and LQKENI. V dropped 5 bases and J dropped 0 bases, with 16 bases sitting between them. As DNA, the CDR3 is TGTGCCAGCTCAAGGAGTGGGGGAAACGCGAACACCGGGGAGCTGTTTTTT. Translating gives CASSRSGGNANTGELFF.

The table lists this clonotype with a few counts. The chain carries TRBV20-1 and TRBJ2-5; 16 bases match TRBD2. The CDR3 has 16 residues. CDR1 DFQATT and CDR2 SNEGSKA come from the germline V gene (reference sequence). V trimming: 4 bases; J trimming: 4 bases; junction bases outside the gene matches: 6. The CDR3 bases are TGCAGTGCTACCGGGACTAGCGGGAGGGTAGGAGAGACCCAGTACTTC. Its translation: CSATGTSGRVGETQYF.

CDR3 sequence reads: CASSYSGLFTEAFF. In nucleotides, the CDR3 is TGTGCCAGCAGTTACTCGGGGCTCTTCACTGAAGCTTTCTTT. The chain uses TRBV6-5 and TRBJ1-1; tentative D call: TRBD1 (5 bases). The CDR3 consists of 14 residues. Germline V CDR1 and CDR2: MNHEY, SVGAGI. Trimming shortened V by 0 bases and J by 4 bases, and 9 bases separated the two germline ends.

This clonotype is a singleton in its sample. The chain recombines TRBV29-1 with TRBJ2-2, with D possibly matching TRBD2 (6 bases). Germline V gene sequence: CDR1 SQVTM, CDR2 ANQGSEA. The V and J ends lost 4 bases and 7 bases respectively, with 19 bases between them. The CDR3 loop spans 15 amino acids. The CDR3 spells CSVAPTQRAGGELFF. DNA of the CDR3: TGCAGCGTTGCCCCCACGCAGCGGGCAGGCGGGGAGCTGTTTTTT.

This clonotype occurred a few times. CDR3 amino acids: CASTIRANYGYTF. For the CDR3, the DNA is TGTGCCAGCACCATTCGAGCCAACTATGGCTACACCTTC. The V gene is TRBV28, the J gene TRBJ1-2; D gene unclear. Trimming took off 7 bases at V and 2 bases at J, with 11 bases between the two ends. The germline V gene has CDR1 MDHEN and CDR2 SYDVKM. This CDR3 spans 13 amino acids.

CDR3: CASSYDGGSNEKLFF. The CDR3 bases are TGTGCCAGCAGTTACGACGGGGGAAGTAATGAAAAACTGTTTTTT. The J gene is TRBJ1-4, the V gene TRBV6-2 or TRBV6-3; D might be TRBD1 (5 bases). The CDR3 loop spans 15 amino acids. Per the germline V gene, CDR1 is MNHEY and CDR2 is SVGEGT. The V end lost 2 bases, the J end lost 4 bases, and 11 bases lay between the germline ends.

This clonotype came up a few times. The DNA for the CDR3 is TGCGCCAGCAGCTTGGCCTCCAGGTTGAGAGAGGGAGAGACCCAGTACTTC. As protein: CASSLASRLREGETQYF. The rearrangement links TRBV5-1 to TRBJ2-5, with TRBD2 as a possible D gene (5 bases). The CDR3 is 17 amino acids. V gave up 0 bases and J gave up 4 bases, with 19 bases separating them. Germline CDR1 reads SGHRS; CDR2 reads YFSETQ.

This clonotype occurred a few times. The chain joins TRBV12-3 or TRBV12-4 to TRBJ2-1, with 8 positions matching TRBD2. V shed 6 bases and J 8 bases; nucleotides not matched to a gene: 12. The CDR3 is 15 residues long. The DNA of the CDR3 is TGTGCCAGCAGGGGGAAGAGCGGGAGCTTGGATGAGCAGTTCTTC. Encoded protein: CASRGKSGSLDEQFF.

This clonotype was detected ten times or more. The chain recombines TRBV12-3 or TRBV12-4 with TRBJ1-5; 7 nucleotides agree with TRBD1. Trimming cost V 6 bases and J 8 bases; bases outside gene matches: 13. The length of the CDR3 is 15 residues. CDR3 bases: TGTGCCAGCAGGAGGACAGGAACGGGTCTCGAGCCCCAGCATTTT. Its translation is CASRRTGTGLEPQHF.

The sample holds a few counts of this clonotype. The chain employs TRBV3-1 and TRBJ1-1; D is unclear. Germline-derived CDR1 and CDR2 are LGHDT and YNNKEL (reference sequence). The CDR3 extends over 14 amino acids. V lost 1 base to trimming and J lost 1 base, with 7 bases between them. CDR3 loop: CASSQALGNTEAFF. CDR3 nucleotide sequence: TGTGCCAGCAGCCAAGCATTAGGGAACACTGAAGCTTTCTTT.